These T cell receptor beta chains were read from a single sample in a study of spatial heterogeneity in lung cancer. Each CDR3 protein gets one entry after TCRdb re-called the 5' RACE reads with MiXCR. The data contain tens of thousands of distinct CDR3 sequences, around 12% of them singletons. Here the sequenced sample was PBMCs, taken at surgery. Receptors were obtained from a male donor with early-stage non-small cell lung cancer. Both conserved end residues are part of each CDR3. Each record gives: CDR3 DNA, CDR3 protein, clone size, J gene, V gene, D gene. The D gene is left open where the match is weak. Size tells how often a clone was seen (once, few, many) or the class of an expanded clone, and some rows leave it out.

TGCAGTGGAGCCACAGATACGCAGTATTTT | CSGATDTQYF | few | TRBJ2-3 | TRBV20-1 | .
TGTGCCAGCAGTCTACTTAGCGGCCAAGGCACGCAGTATTTT | CASSLLSGQGTQYF | . | TRBJ2-3 | TRBV14 | .
TGTGCCAGCAGCCCCATCCTCCTTACGCATGACAGGGAGGTTTTGGAGACCCAGTACTTC | CASSPILLTHDREVLETQYF | . | TRBJ2-5 | TRBV7-9 | .
TGTGCCAGCAGTCTCAGGGGGGTTGAAGCTTTCTTT | CASSLRGVEAFF | . | TRBJ1-1 | TRBV6-6 | TRBD1
TGTGCCAGCAGCTTATCCGGGAGAGGGGACACCGGGGAGCTGTTTTTT | CASSLSGRGDTGELFF | few | TRBJ2-2 | TRBV11-3 | .
TGTGCCAGCAGCTTATTCAGGGACACTGAAGCTTTCTTT | CASSLFRDTEAFF | few | TRBJ1-1 | TRBV7-2 | .
TGCGCCAGCAGCCAAGATACGGGCTCCCTGCCCTACGAGCAGTACTTC | CASSQDTGSLPYEQYF | . | TRBJ2-7 | TRBV4-3 | .
TGCAGTGCTAGAGAGGACGGGAGGACCTACGAGCAGTACTTC | CSAREDGRTYEQYF | few | TRBJ2-7 | TRBV20-1 | TRBD2
TGCAGTGCTCACTCTCCCCGGGGGTTGGGGGAGCAGTACTTC | CSAHSPRGLGEQYF | few | TRBJ2-7 | TRBV20-1 | .
TGTGCCAGCAGCCCCAGGACAGGGAACAATCAGCCCCAGCATTTT | CASSPRTGNNQPQHF | many | TRBJ1-5 | TRBV2 | TRBD1
TGTGCCAGCAGCCGCCTTAACACCGGGGAGCTGTTTTTT | CASSRLNTGELFF | . | TRBJ2-2 | TRBV5-8 | .
TGCAGTGCTAGAAGGGCGGGAGCTCGCTCAGATACGCAGTATTTT | CSARRAGARSDTQYF | few | TRBJ2-3 | TRBV20-1 | TRBD2
TGTGCCAGCACCCCAACCGGGAATGAGCAGTTCTTC | CASTPTGNEQFF | many | TRBJ2-1 | TRBV6-2/TRBV6-3 | .
TGCGCCAGCAGCTTGGACGGAGTCAGTCCCAACTTT | CASSLDGVSPNF | few | TRBJ1-6 | TRBV5-1 | .
TGTGCCAGCAGCTCTACCGGGACTAGCGGGGGGCCGAACACCGGGGAGCTGTTTTTT | CASSSTGTSGGPNTGELFF | few | TRBJ2-2 | TRBV11-2 | TRBD2
TGTGCAGCACAGGGGGCAAGACAGCCCCAGCATTTT | CAAQGARQPQHF | . | TRBJ1-5 | TRBV28 | TRBD1
TGTGCCACCAGTTATTTGGGACAGGCCACAGATACGCAGTATTTT | CATSYLGQATDTQYF | . | TRBJ2-3 | TRBV24-1 | TRBD1
TGCGCCAGCAGCTTGGGAGGAGGGCAGAACACTGAAGCTTTCTTT | CASSLGGGQNTEAFF | . | TRBJ1-1 | TRBV5-1 | .
TGTGCCAGCAGTTTCAACAGAGCCGCGGGGCAGTACTTC | CASSFNRAAGQYF | . | TRBJ2-7 | TRBV27 | .
TGTGCCAGCAGCTTAGCGCTCGGGCTGCAAGAGACCCAGTACTTC | CASSLALGLQETQYF | few | TRBJ2-5 | TRBV7-9 | .
TGTGCCAGAAGCTATGACCGGACCCCTCTATCACCCCAGCATTTT | CARSYDRTPLSPQHF | . | TRBJ1-5 | TRBV5-3 | .
TGCAGTGCAAGACTAGCGGGGGGGCATCATACGCAGTATTTT | CSARLAGGHHTQYF | . | TRBJ2-3 | TRBV20-1 | TRBD2
TGTGCCAGCAGCTCCCTCACACTGAACACTGAAGCTTTCTTT | CASSSLTLNTEAFF | few | TRBJ1-1 | TRBV7-6 | .
TGCAGCGTGCTGGTACGGAACACCGGGGAGCTGTTTTTT | CSVLVRNTGELFF | once | TRBJ2-2 | TRBV29-1 | .
TGTGCCAGCAGCTTAATTCGCCGGGGACAGGGTCGGGGCACAGATACGCAGTATTTT | CASSLIRRGQGRGTDTQYF | few | TRBJ2-3 | TRBV7-2 | TRBD1
TGCGCCAGCAGCCCTCGACAGGAGGAGGAGACCCAGTACTTC | CASSPRQEEETQYF | . | TRBJ2-5 | TRBV5-1 | .
TGTGCCAGCAGTTTATCGTACGGCGGGGAGCAGTACTTC | CASSLSYGGEQYF | few | TRBJ2-7 | TRBV27 | .
TGTGCCAGCAGTTTAACGGGAGGTCCGAGTGAGCAGTTCTTC | CASSLTGGPSEQFF | . | TRBJ2-1 | TRBV12-3/TRBV12-4 | TRBD2
TGTGCCTGGAGTGTGTACACCGGGGAGCTGTTTTTT | CAWSVYTGELFF | few | TRBJ2-2 | TRBV30 | .
TGTGCCAGCAGCGTAGAATCGCGGCCGGTCTCTGGAAACACCATATATTTT | CASSVESRPVSGNTIYF | . | TRBJ1-3 | TRBV9 | .
TGCAGTGCTAGAGTCGCTGAGCAGTTCTTC | CSARVAEQFF | . | TRBJ2-1 | TRBV20-1 | .
TGCAGTGCTAGACCCCCGGGACAGGGGGGTGGCACTGAAGCTTTCTTT | CSARPPGQGGGTEAFF | . | TRBJ1-1 | TRBV20-1 | TRBD1
TGTGCCAGCAGCCCCGGGACTCACACAGATACGCAGTATTTT | CASSPGTHTDTQYF | many | TRBJ2-3 | TRBV3-1 | .
TGTGCCAGCACCCCATGGGGACTAGGTACAGATACGCAGTATTTT | CASTPWGLGTDTQYF | . | TRBJ2-3 | TRBV6-5 | TRBD2
TGTGCCAGCAGTTTAAGGCAGCTCTTCAACAATGAGCAGTTCTTC | CASSLRQLFNNEQFF | few | TRBJ2-1 | TRBV12-3/TRBV12-4 | .
TGCAGTGCTTTACCGGGCCCTACCTCGGATGGCTACACCTTC | CSALPGPTSDGYTF | . | TRBJ1-2 | TRBV20-1 | .
TGTGCCAGCAGCTTAGGGGGTACCCCACAGTATTTT | CASSLGGTPQYF | . | TRBJ2-3 | TRBV11-3 | .
TGTGCCAGCGGACAGGGGCGCGCTCAGCCCCAGCATTTT | CASGQGRAQPQHF | . | TRBJ1-5 | TRBV19 | TRBD1
TGTGCCAGCAGCTTAGATCCGGTGGGAGCGAGCTATGGCTACACCTTC | CASSLDPVGASYGYTF | . | TRBJ1-2 | TRBV7-2 | .
TGTGCCAGCAGTGAATCCCCATCTAGCGGGAGCCGAGCCCGTACGCAGTATTTT | CASSESPSSGSRARTQYF | few | TRBJ2-3 | TRBV25-1 | TRBD2
TGTGCCATCAGTGAAGACAGGGGCCTTAGCTCCTACGAGCAGTACTTC | CAISEDRGLSSYEQYF | few | TRBJ2-7 | TRBV10-3 | TRBD1
TGTGCCAGCAGCTCCGTTCCGACAGAAAATTCACCCCTCCACTTT | CASSSVPTENSPLHF | few | TRBJ1-6 | TRBV7-2 | .
TGCGCCAGCAGCCAAGATAGGAGAGATACGCAGTATTTT | CASSQDRRDTQYF | many | TRBJ2-3 | TRBV4-1 | .
TGTGCCAGCAGTTACTCAGGGACTAGCACAGATACGCAGTATTTT | CASSYSGTSTDTQYF | few | TRBJ2-3 | TRBV6-5 | .
TGTGCCACCAGCAGCGGGACAGGGGGCTTCTACGAGCAGTACTTC | CATSSGTGGFYEQYF | . | TRBJ2-7 | TRBV15 | TRBD1
TGTGCCAGCAGAGGTTCGAGGAGCACTGAAGCTTTCTTT | CASRGSRSTEAFF | many | TRBJ1-1 | TRBV6-5 | .
TGTGCCAGCAGCTCAACCGGCGGGAGCTCTGGGGCCAACGTCCTGACTTTC | CASSSTGGSSGANVLTF | many | TRBJ2-6 | TRBV7-8 | TRBD2
TGTGCCAGCAGCCCGACTAGCGGTTCCCACTCCTACAATGAGCAGTTCTTC | CASSPTSGSHSYNEQFF | . | TRBJ2-1 | TRBV11-2 | TRBD2